Listed below are T cell receptor beta chains from one sample, sequenced in a study of CD8 T cells in Susac syndrome. Using its own MiXCR run on the immunoSEQ multiplex PCR reads, TCRdb lists one record per CDR3 protein. The repertoire holds some 170,000 distinct CDR3 sequences, with roughly 95% as singletons. The sequenced material came from CD4+ T cells from PBMCs. The receptors shown here come from a human donor with multiple sclerosis. CDR3s include the opening cysteine and the closing phenylalanine or tryptophan. The D gene is left open where the match is weak. Some rows have no size entry. The others give once, few or many, or a class for an expanded clone.

v_call: TRBV9
j_call: TRBJ1-1
clone_size: once
d_call: -
cdr3_aa: CASSVGDTEAFF
cdr3_nt: TGTGCCAGCAGCGTCGGGGACACTGAAGCTTTCTTT

v_call: TRBV29-1
j_call: TRBJ1-2
clone_size: -
d_call: -
cdr3_aa: CSVTLQGDYGYTF
cdr3_nt: TGCAGCGTTACCTTACAAGGGGACTATGGCTACACCTTC

v_call: TRBV3-1
j_call: TRBJ1-2
clone_size: -
d_call: -
cdr3_aa: CASSLNLGQGYTF
cdr3_nt: TGTGCCAGCAGCCTAAACCTGGGCCAGGGCTACACCTTC

v_call: TRBV5-8
j_call: TRBJ1-5
clone_size: -
d_call: TRBD1
cdr3_aa: CASSWGQVLDQPQHF
cdr3_nt: TGTGCCAGCAGCTGGGGACAGGTCCTAGATCAGCCCCAGCATTTT

v_call: TRBV5-6
j_call: TRBJ2-3
clone_size: -
d_call: -
cdr3_aa: CASSDRSTDTQYF
cdr3_nt: TGTGCCAGCTCGGATAGGAGCACAGATACGCAGTATTTT

v_call: TRBV12-3/TRBV12-4
j_call: TRBJ1-1
clone_size: -
d_call: -
cdr3_aa: CASSLRDTEAFF
cdr3_nt: TGTGCCAGCAGTTTGAGAGATACTGAAGCTTTCTTT

v_call: TRBV7-2
j_call: TRBJ1-2
clone_size: -
d_call: -
cdr3_aa: CASSGYTEGGYTF
cdr3_nt: TGTGCCAGCAGCGGCTACACCGAGGGGGGCTACACCTTC

v_call: TRBV29-1
j_call: TRBJ2-1
clone_size: -
d_call: TRBD2
cdr3_aa: CSVDPGGEQFF
cdr3_nt: TGCAGCGTTGACCCGGGGGGTGAGCAGTTCTTC

v_call: TRBV5-6
j_call: TRBJ2-7
clone_size: -
d_call: -
cdr3_aa: CASRNGGRGSYEQYF
cdr3_nt: TGTGCCAGCAGAAACGGAGGGAGAGGATCCTACGAGCAGTACTTC

v_call: TRBV30
j_call: TRBJ2-1
clone_size: -
d_call: -
cdr3_aa: CAWSVIALDYNEQFF
cdr3_nt: TGTGCCTGGAGTGTAATAGCCTTAGACTACAATGAGCAGTTCTTC

v_call: TRBV9
j_call: TRBJ1-2
clone_size: -
d_call: TRBD1
cdr3_aa: CASSASTGSAGYTF
cdr3_nt: TGTGCCAGCAGCGCCTCGACAGGGTCTGCTGGCTACACCTTC